This TCR beta chain was profiled in a study of blood T cell repertoires in COVID-19. About the study: Nucleic acid was either cDNA or gDNA, and it came from T cells, B-cell-depleted T cells, or PBMCs.

The CDR3 consists of 14 residues. The V gene's germline CDR1 is SGDLS and CDR2 YYNGEE. V lost 2 bases to trimming and J lost 8 bases; unmatched junction nucleotides: 5. The table came from immunoSEQ multiplex PCR; TCRdb's copy has only in-frame clones and leaves some out. Counted here are tens of thousands of clones, roughly 85% occurring once; the ten biggest clones make up roughly 14%. This clonotype originated in a human donor in a cohort sampled during active COVID-19. The donor label of this sample is uncertain. The chain joins TRBV9 to TRBJ1-4; 8 positions agree with TRBD1. Material for sequencing was peripheral blood. The DNA for the CDR3 is TGTGCCAGCAGCGTTACAGGGGGGGAGGAAAAACTGTTTTTT. Residues: CASSVTGGEEKLFF.